This T cell receptor beta chain was profiled in a study of cytomegalovirus exposure and HLA in healthy donors. Study outcomes and limitations: Subsequent analysis showed first-cohort TCR clusters tending to co-occur in about 110 validation repertoires.

Sequenced by immunoSEQ multiplex PCR; TCRdb stores in-frame clones only, minus some. Of about 220,000 clones listed, 80% to 95% were seen once; the top ten hold approximately 1.1%. Regarding this clone: Its antigen is undetermined.

From germline, CDR1 is LNHDA and CDR2 SQIVND (reference sequence). V lost 5 bases to trimming and J lost 1 base, with 14 bases between them. There are 15 residues in the CDR3. The rearrangement uses TRBV19 and TRBJ1-1; the D gene is possibly TRBD1 (5 bases). This receptor was obtained from a woman younger than 30 in good health and CMV-seronegative. What was sequenced was PBMCs. CDR3 residues: CASSLRQPRNTEAFF. The CDR3 nucleotides read TGTGCCAGTAGTCTAAGACAGCCGCGGAACACTGAAGCTTTCTTT.